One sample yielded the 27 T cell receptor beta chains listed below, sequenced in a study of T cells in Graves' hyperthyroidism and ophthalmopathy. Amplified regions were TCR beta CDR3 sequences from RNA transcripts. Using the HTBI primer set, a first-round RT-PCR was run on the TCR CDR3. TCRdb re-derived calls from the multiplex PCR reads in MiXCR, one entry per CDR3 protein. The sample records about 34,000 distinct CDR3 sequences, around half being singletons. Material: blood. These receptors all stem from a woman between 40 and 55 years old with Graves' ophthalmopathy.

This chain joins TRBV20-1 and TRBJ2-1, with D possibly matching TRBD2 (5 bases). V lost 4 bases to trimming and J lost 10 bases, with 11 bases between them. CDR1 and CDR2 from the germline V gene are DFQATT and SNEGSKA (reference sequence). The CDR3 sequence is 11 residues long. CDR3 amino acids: CSAKGSEEQFF. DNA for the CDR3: TGCAGTGCTAAAGGGAGCGAGGAGCAGTTCTTC.

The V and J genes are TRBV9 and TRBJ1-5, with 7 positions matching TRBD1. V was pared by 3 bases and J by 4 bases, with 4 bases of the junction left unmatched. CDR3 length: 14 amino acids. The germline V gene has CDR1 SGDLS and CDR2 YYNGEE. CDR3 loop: CASSAGGGNQPQHF. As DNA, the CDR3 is TGTGCCAGCAGCGCAGGGGGAGGGAATCAGCCCCAGCATTTT.

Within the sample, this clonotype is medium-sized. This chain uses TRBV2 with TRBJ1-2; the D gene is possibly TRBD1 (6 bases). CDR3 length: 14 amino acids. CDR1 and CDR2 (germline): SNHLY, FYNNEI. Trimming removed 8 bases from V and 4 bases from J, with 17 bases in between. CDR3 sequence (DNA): TGTGCCAGCGGGGTCAGGGGATCCATCTATGGCTACACCTTC. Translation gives CASGVRGSIYGYTF.

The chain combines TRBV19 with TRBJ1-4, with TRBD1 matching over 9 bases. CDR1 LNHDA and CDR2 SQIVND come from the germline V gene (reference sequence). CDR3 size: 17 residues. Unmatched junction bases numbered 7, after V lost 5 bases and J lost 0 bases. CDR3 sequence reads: CASSDGTGPATNEKLFF. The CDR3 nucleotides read TGTGCCAGTAGTGACGGGACAGGGCCCGCAACTAATGAAAAACTGTTTTTT.

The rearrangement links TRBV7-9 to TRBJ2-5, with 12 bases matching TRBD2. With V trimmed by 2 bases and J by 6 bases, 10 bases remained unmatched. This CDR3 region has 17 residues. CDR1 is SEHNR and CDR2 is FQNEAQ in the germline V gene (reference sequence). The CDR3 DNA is TGTGCCAGCAGCTTACCGCCTAGCGGGAGGGTCGGCAAGACCCAGTACTTC. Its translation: CASSLPPSGRVGKTQYF.

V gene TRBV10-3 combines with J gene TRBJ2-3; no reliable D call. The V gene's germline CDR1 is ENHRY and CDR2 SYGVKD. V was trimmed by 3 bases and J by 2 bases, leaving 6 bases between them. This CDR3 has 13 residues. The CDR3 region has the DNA TGTGCCATCAGTGAATACTCCACAGATACGCAGTATTTT. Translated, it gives CAISEYSTDTQYF.

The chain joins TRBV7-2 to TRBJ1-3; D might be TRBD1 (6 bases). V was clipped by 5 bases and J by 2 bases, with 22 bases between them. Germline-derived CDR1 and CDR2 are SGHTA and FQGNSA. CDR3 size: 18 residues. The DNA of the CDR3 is TGTGCCAGCAGCCCCGCGGGGACTCAGGGGCGTGCTGGAAACACCATATATTTT. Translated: CASSPAGTQGRAGNTIYF.

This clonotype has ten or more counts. The CDR3 sequence: CASSYGASSYGYTF. As DNA, the CDR3 is TGTGCCAGCAGTTATGGAGCGAGCTCCTATGGCTACACCTTC. The V gene is TRBV6-2 or TRBV6-3, the J gene TRBJ1-2; unclear D gene. V was cut by 3 bases and J by 4 bases, with 12 bases left in between. Germline V CDR1 and CDR2: MNHEY, SVGEGT. The CDR3 length is 14 residues.

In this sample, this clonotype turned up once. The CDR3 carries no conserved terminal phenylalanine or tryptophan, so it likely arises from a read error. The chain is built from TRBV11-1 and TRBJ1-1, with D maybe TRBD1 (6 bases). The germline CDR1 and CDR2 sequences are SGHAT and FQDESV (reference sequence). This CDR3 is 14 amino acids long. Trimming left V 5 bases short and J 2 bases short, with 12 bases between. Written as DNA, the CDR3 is TGTGCCAGCAGCGGGACATGGGGAAACACTGAAGCTTTCTTG. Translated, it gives CASSGTWGNTEAFL.

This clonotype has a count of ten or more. The CDR3 loop is CASLGGREGYNEQFF. The CDR3 DNA reads as TGTGCCAGCCTTGGTGGGCGGGAGGGCTACAATGAGCAGTTCTTC. This sequence joins TRBV28 and TRBJ2-1, with 9 bases aligning to TRBD2. V dropped 8 bases and J dropped 3; count of bases not matched to a gene: 8. The germline V gene encodes CDR1 MDHEN and CDR2 SYDVKM. This CDR3 is 15 amino acids long. Complete variable domain (other parts from reference TRBV28 and TRBJ2-1): DVKVTQSSRYLVKRTGEKVFLECVQDMDHENMFWYRQDPGLGLRLIYFSYDVKMKEKGDIPEGYSVSREKKERFSLILESASTNQTSMYLCASLGGREGYNEQFFGPGTRLTVL.

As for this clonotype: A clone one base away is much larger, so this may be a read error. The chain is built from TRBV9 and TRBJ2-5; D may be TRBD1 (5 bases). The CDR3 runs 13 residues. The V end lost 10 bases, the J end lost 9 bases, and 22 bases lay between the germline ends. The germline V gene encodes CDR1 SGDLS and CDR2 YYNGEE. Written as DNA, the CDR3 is TGTGCCGGCGGCAGGGATAGCAATCAGCCCCAGTACTTC. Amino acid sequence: CAGGRDSNQPQYF.

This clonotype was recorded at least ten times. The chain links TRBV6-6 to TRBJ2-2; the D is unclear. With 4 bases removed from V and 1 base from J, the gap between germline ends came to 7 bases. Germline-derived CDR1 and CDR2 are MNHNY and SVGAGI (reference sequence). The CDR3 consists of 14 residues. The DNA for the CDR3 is TGTGCCAGCAGTTTCGCGGAGAACACCGGGGAGCTGTTTTTT. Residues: CASSFAENTGELFF.

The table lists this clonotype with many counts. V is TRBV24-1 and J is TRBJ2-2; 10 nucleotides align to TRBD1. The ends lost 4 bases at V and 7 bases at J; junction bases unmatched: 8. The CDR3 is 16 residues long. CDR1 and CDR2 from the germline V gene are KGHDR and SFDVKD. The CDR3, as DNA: TGTGCCACCAGTGACCCTGGACAGGGGGTTAACGGGGAGCTGTTTTTT. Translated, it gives CATSDPGQGVNGELFF.

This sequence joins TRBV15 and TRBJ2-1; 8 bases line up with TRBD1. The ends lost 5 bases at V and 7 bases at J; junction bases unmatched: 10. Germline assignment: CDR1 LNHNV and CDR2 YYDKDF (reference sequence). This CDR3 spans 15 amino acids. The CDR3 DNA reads TGTGCCACCAGCTCCCGGGACAGGAGGTGGAATGAGCAGTTCTTC. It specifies CATSSRDRRWNEQFF.

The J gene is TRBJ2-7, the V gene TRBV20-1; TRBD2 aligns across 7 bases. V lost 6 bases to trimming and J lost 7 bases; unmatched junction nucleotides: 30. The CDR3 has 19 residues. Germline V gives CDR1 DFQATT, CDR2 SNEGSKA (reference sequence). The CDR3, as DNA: TGCAGTGCCCTTCCCCGATCACTTCTACGGAGCGGGGATGGCGCAGAGCAGTACTTC. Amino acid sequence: CSALPRSLLRSGDGAEQYF.

The CDR3 DNA reads as TGCGCCAGCAGTGAGTCAATGGGCGGGGGGAACTACGAGCAGTACTTC. This sequence encodes CASSESMGGGNYEQYF. The chain couples TRBV10-2 to TRBJ2-7; 8 bases are a match to TRBD2. The CDR3 length is 16 residues. The ends lost 0 bases at V and 3 bases at J; junction bases unmatched: 7. Germline loops: CDR1 WSHSY, CDR2 SAAADI.

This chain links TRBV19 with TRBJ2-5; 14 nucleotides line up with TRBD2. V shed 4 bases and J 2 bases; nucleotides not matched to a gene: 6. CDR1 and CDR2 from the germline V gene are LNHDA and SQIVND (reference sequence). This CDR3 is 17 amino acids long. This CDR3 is CASSKGLAGVGQETQYF. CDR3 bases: TGTGCCAGTAGTAAGGGACTAGCGGGAGTTGGGCAAGAGACCCAGTACTTC.

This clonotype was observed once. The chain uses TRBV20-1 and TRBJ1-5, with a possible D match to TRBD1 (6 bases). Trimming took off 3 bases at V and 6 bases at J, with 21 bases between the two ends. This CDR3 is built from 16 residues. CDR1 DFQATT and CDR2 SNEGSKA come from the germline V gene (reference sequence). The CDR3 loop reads CSASSGGARGRQPQHF. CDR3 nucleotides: TGCAGTGCTAGTTCCGGGGGGGCCAGAGGGCGTCAGCCCCAGCATTTT.

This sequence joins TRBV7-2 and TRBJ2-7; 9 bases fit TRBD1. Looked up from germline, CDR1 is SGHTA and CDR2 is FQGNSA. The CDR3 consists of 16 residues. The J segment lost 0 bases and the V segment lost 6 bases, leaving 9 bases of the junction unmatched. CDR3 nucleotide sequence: TGTGCCAGCAGTTTTCGGACAGGGGTCTTCTCCTACGAGCAGTACTTC. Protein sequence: CASSFRTGVFSYEQYF.

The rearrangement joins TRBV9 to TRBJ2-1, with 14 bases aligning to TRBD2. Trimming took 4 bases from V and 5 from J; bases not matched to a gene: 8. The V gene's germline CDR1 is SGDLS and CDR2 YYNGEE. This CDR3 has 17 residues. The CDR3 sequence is CASSLQRTSGGHNEQFF. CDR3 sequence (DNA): TGTGCCAGCAGCTTACAACGGACTAGCGGGGGGCACAATGAGCAGTTCTTC. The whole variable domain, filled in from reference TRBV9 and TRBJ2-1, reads DSGVTQTPKHLITATGQRVTLRCSPRSGDLSVYWYQQSLDQGLQFLIQYYNGEERAKGNILERFSAQQFPDLHSELNLSSLELGDSALYFCASSLQRTSGGHNEQFFGPGTRLTVL.

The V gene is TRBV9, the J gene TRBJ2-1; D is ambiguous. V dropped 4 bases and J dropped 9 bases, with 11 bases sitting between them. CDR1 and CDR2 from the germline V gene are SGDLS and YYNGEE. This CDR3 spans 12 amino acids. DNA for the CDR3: TGTGCCAGCAGCAAAGCCGGGCCTGAGCAGTTCTTC. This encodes CASSKAGPEQFF.

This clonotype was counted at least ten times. The CDR3 DNA is TGTGCCAGCAGCCAAACTGGGACTAGCGGGAGTTACGAGCAGTACTTC. Amino acids: CASSQTGTSGSYEQYF. This chain connects TRBV3-1 to TRBJ2-7; 14 bases map to TRBD2. V was pared by 2 bases and J by 4 bases, with 4 bases of the junction left unmatched. The CDR3 is 16 residues long. Looked up from germline, CDR1 is LGHDT and CDR2 is YNNKEL (reference sequence).

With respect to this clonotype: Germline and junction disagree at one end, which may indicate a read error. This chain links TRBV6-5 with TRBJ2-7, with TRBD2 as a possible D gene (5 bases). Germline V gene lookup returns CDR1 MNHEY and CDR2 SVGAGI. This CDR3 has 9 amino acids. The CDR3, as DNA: TGTGCCAGCAGTCCCCGGGGTAACTTC. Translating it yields CASSPRGNF.

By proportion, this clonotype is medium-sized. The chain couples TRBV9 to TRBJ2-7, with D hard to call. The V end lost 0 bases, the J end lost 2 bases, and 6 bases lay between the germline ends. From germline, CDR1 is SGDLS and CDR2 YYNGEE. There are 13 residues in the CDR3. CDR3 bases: TGTGCCAGCAGCGTAGACGGTACCTACGAGCAGTACTTC. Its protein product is CASSVDGTYEQYF.

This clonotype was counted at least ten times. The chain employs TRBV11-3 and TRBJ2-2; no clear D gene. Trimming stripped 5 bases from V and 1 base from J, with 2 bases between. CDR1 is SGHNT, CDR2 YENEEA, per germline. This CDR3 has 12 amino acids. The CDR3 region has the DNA TGTGCCAGCAGCGAGAACACCGGGGAGCTGTTTTTT. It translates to CASSENTGELFF.

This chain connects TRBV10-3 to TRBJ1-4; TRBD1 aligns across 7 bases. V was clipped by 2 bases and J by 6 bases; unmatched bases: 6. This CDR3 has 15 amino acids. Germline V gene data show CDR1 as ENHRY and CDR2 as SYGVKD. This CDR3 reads CAISERGDRDEKLFF. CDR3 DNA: TGTGCCATCAGTGAGAGAGGGGACAGAGATGAAAAACTGTTTTTT.

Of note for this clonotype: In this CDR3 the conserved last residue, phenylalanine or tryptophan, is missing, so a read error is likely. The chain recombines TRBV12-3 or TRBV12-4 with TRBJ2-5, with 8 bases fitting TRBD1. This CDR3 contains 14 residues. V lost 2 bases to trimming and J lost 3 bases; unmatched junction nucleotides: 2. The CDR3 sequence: CASSLTGGEETQYS. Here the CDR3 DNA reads TGTGCCAGCAGTTTAACAGGGGGAGAAGAGACCCAGTACTCC.